These 9 T cell receptor beta chains came from one sample sequenced in a study of blood T cell repertoires in COVID-19 (dated by TCRdb to about 2020). Library preparation was by the immunoSEQ multiplex PCR assay. TCRdb holds this immuneACCESS table with in-frame rearrangements only. Some clones are missing; in checked studies, unresolved V genes explain under half, and the rest has no known cause. This sample is represented by roughly 250,000 clones; over 75% of them were singletons. Jointly, the top ten make up approximately 9% of the sample. The sample taken for sequencing was peripheral blood. Every receptor here comes from a human donor in a cohort sampled during active COVID-19.

In its sample, this clone was seen a few times. The V and J genes are TRBV9 and TRBJ2-1, with 8 bases aligning to TRBD2. The CDR3 has 15 amino acids. Losses at the gene ends were 4 bases for V and 5 bases for J; bases not matched to a gene: 8. Germline values: CDR1 SGDLS, CDR2 YYNGEE. The DNA of the CDR3 is TGTGCCAGCAGCCTCGGGACGGGAGGGAACAATGAGCAGTTCTTC. As protein: CASSLGTGGNNEQFF.

The chain links TRBV28 to TRBJ2-5, with TRBD1 matching over 7 bases. Trimming at V came to 6 bases and at J to 5 bases, leaving 9 bases not matched to a gene. Germline lookup yields CDR1 MDHEN and CDR2 SYDVKM. CDR3 length: 14 residues. CDR3 residues: CASRSTGVWETQYF. CDR3 coding DNA: TGTGCCAGCAGGTCCACAGGGGTATGGGAGACCCAGTACTTC. Together with reference TRBV28 and TRBJ2-5, the CDR3 gives the full variable domain: DVKVTQSSRYLVKRTGEKVFLECVQDMDHENMFWYRQDPGLGLRLIYFSYDVKMKEKGDIPEGYSVSREKKERFSLILESASTNQTSMYLCASRSTGVWETQYFGPGTRLLVL.

The chain uses TRBV7-9 and TRBJ2-5; D might be TRBD1 (6 bases). This CDR3 spans 14 amino acids. Germline CDR1 is SEHNR and CDR2 is FQNEAQ (reference sequence). Trimming removed 4 bases at V and 2 bases at J, with 11 bases between. As DNA, the CDR3 is TGTGCCAGCAGCTCTTCGACAGGACAAGAGACCCAGTACTTC. Protein sequence: CASSSSTGQETQYF. Full variable domain (missing parts from reference TRBV7-9 and TRBJ2-5): DTGVSQNPRHKITKRGQNVTFRCDPISEHNRLYWYRQTLGQGPEFLTYFQNEAQLEKSRLLSDRFSAERPKGSFSTLEIQRTEQGDSAMYLCASSSSTGQETQYFGPGTRLLVL.

This clone appeared a few times. The V call is TRBV9, the J call TRBJ2-2; 8 bases line up with TRBD2. Germline values: CDR1 SGDLS, CDR2 YYNGEE. After removal of 0 bases from V and 1 base from J, the junction contained 5 bases not matched to a gene. The CDR3 consists of 17 residues. The CDR3, as DNA: TGTGCCAGCAGCGTAGACGATAGCGGGATGAACACCGGGGAGCTGTTTTTT. Its translation is CASSVDDSGMNTGELFF.

The chain is built from TRBV9 and TRBJ2-3, with 8 nucleotides matching TRBD2. Germline CDR1 SGDLS, CDR2 YYNGEE. This CDR3 region has 15 residues. With 0 bases clipped from V and 0 bases from J, the junction kept 0 bases outside the gene matches. Here the CDR3 reads CASSVAGGSTDTQYF. CDR3 DNA sequence: TGTGCCAGCAGCGTAGCGGGGGGGAGCACAGATACGCAGTATTTT.

CDR3 nucleotide sequence: TGTGCCAGCAGCTTAGGGACAAGCCGCAATCAGCCCCAGCATTTT. This gives the protein CASSLGTSRNQPQHF. This rearrangement joins TRBV7-2 to TRBJ1-5, with a tentative D call TRBD1 (5 bases). Germline loops: CDR1 SGHTA, CDR2 FQGNSA. The CDR3 runs to 15 residues. The V end was cut by 1 base, the J end by 2 bases, with 9 bases between.

The chain combines TRBV5-1 with TRBJ1-2, with 9 bases matching TRBD1. CDR1 is SGHRS, CDR2 YFSETQ, per germline. CDR3 length: 12 residues. With V trimmed by 4 bases and J by 8 bases, 3 bases remained unmatched. The CDR3 DNA reads TGCGCCAGCAGCAGGACAGGGGAAGGCTACACCTTC. Translated: CASSRTGEGYTF.

The chain links TRBV19 to TRBJ1-2; no definite D call. This CDR3 has 15 amino acids. Germline V gene data show CDR1 as LNHDA and CDR2 as SQIVND (reference sequence). V lost 7 bases to trimming and J lost 1 base, with 16 bases between them. CDR3 nucleotide sequence: TGTGCCAGTACCACCTTTGTTCAGTTTAACTATGGCTACACCTTC. This sequence encodes CASTTFVQFNYGYTF.

This clone was observed a handful of times. The V and J genes are TRBV28 and TRBJ2-3; 9 nucleotides agree with TRBD2. Germline assignment: CDR1 MDHEN and CDR2 SYDVKM. The CDR3 runs to 13 residues. For the CDR3, the DNA is TGTGTAGCGGGGGATCCCCGCACAGATACGCAGTATTTT. Translation gives CVAGDPRTDTQYF.